This TCR beta chain is from a study of CD8 T cells in Susac syndrome. Reverse transcription of roughly 0.5 to 1 ug RNA was performed with random hexamers. A multiplex approach, immunoSEQ multiplex PCR, amplified TCR beta CDR3 across 54 Vbeta and 13 Jbeta. TCRdb passed the immunoSEQ multiplex PCR reads through MiXCR, listing each CDR3 protein once. Of about 430,000 distinct CDR3 sequences listed, approximately 85% are singletons. Stable or active relapsing-remitting multiple sclerosis, untreated and meeting revised McDonald criteria, defined the controls. While CD8+ and CD4+ T cells were isolated negatively, TEMRA cells were enriched by FACS. The sequenced sample was CD8+ T cells from PBMCs. This sequence originates from a human donor with multiple sclerosis.

The chain's CDR3 is CASSRRTPWLGQETQYF. CDR3 DNA: TGTGCCAGCAGCCGTCGAACACCTTGGTTGGGCCAAGAGACCCAGTACTTC. The gene calls are TRBV5-6 and TRBJ2-5; no firm D call. The CDR3 is made up of 17 amino acids. Trimming took 4 bases from V and 1 from J, leaving 20 bases between them. CDR1 is SGHDT and CDR2 is YYEEEE in the germline V gene.